This entry is about one T cell receptor (beta chain). Germline CDR1 SNHLY, CDR2 FYNNEI. Trimming removed 4 bases from V and 7 bases from J; junction bases left unmatched: 10. The CDR3 runs 15 residues. Methods used by the authors: Amplification with reference gene primers provided the estimates of nucleated cell counts. Data came from immunoSEQ multiplex PCR; TCRdb stores just in-frame clones and leaves some out. V, J and clone size are those of that table, while D and trimming were read from the DNA. Of about 180,000 clones in the sample, about 81% were seen once. This specimen comes from a study of blood T cell repertoires in COVID-19. Study background: Sample material is recorded as cDNA or gDNA derived from T cells, B-cell-depleted T cells, or PBMCs.

Sequencing was carried out using peripheral blood. The V gene is TRBV2, the J gene TRBJ2-7; 10 bases are shared with TRBD2. This TCR came from an elderly woman with COVID-19, enrolled during active disease. CDR3 region: CASSAESGGAVEQYF. DNA of the CDR3: TGTGCCAGCAGTGCTGAAAGCGGGGGGGCCGTGGAGCAGTACTTC. Full variable domain (rest looked up from reference TRBV2 and TRBJ2-7): EPEVTQTPSHQVTQMGQEVILRCVPISNHLYFYWYRQILGQKVEFLVSFYNNEISEKSEIFDDQFSVERPDGSNFTLKIRSTKLEDSAMYFCASSAESGGAVEQYFGPGTRLTVT.